The subject of this entry is one TCR beta chain. The sample belongs to a study of Ad26.COV2.S vaccination and SARS-CoV-2 variants. The V gene lost 4 bases and the J gene lost 8 bases, with 15 bases spanning the gap. CDR1 SGHDT and CDR2 YYEEEE come from the germline V gene. This CDR3 spans 14 amino acids. Regarding treatment: roughly 20 received Ad26.COV2.S at low or high dose, single or two shots; 5 received placebo; per-sample allocation not given. Sampling happened 63 days after the first vaccine or placebo injection. Measured with immunoSEQ multiplex PCR; TCRdb has only the in-frame clones, and not every one. The table has some 640,000 clones, around 92% seen once.

The receptor was isolated from a person between 18 and 65 years old who received the Ad26.COV2.S COVID-19 vaccine or a placebo. This chain links TRBV5-6 with TRBJ1-4; unclear D gene. Sequences were derived from peripheral blood, sampled in a trial of Ad26.COV2.S vaccine versus placebo. CDR3 bases: TGTGCCAGCAGCCCCGGAGCGGGCGGAGAAAAACTGTTTTTT. Translation gives CASSPGAGGEKLFF.